The 2 T cell receptor beta chains presented below share a single source sample, sequenced in a study of shared clonotypes between healthy human individuals. Using immunoSEQ multiplex PCR, the repertoire was profiled, and TCRdb retains in-frame clones only, with some absent. The data contain over 2,000,000 clones, 85% to 95% of them singletons. Naive CD8 cells, CD45RO-negative and positively selected for CCR7, excluded terminally differentiated effector memory CD45RA+ cells. Sequencing used naive CD8+ T cells from PBMCs. These receptor sequences come from a man aged 18 to 35 in good health. Some clones in this sample may be carry-over from other donors' samples.

In this sample, this clone turned up a few times. Other DNA sequences in this sample translate to the same CDR3. The genes are TRBV19 and TRBJ1-1, with no clear D. CDR1 LNHDA and CDR2 SQIVND come from the germline V gene (reference sequence). The CDR3 is made up of 13 amino acids. The V gene lost 3 bases and the J gene lost 2 bases, with 7 bases spanning the gap. CDR3 amino acids: CASSIRENTEAFF. As DNA, the CDR3 is TGTGCCAGTAGTATTCGGGAAAACACTGAAGCTTTCTTT. The complete variable domain, with remaining parts taken from reference TRBV19 and TRBJ1-1, reads DGGITQSPKYLFRKEGQNVTLSCEQNLNHDAMYWYRQDPGQGLRLIYYSQIVNDFQKGDIAEGYSVSREKKESFPLTVTSAQKNPTAFYLCASSIRENTEAFFGQGTRLTVV.

The chain couples TRBV27 to TRBJ2-2; D is unclear. Germline V lookup: CDR1 MNHEY, CDR2 SMNVEV (reference sequence). V lost 6 bases, J lost 4 bases, and 6 bases lay in between. The CDR3 covers 12 residues. The CDR3 is CASRGFTGELFF. DNA of the CDR3: TGTGCCAGCAGGGGCTTCACCGGGGAGCTGTTTTTT.